The clone carrying this T cell receptor beta chain turned up a few times. Antigen specificity is unknown. Germline assignment: CDR1 DFQATT and CDR2 SNEGSKA (reference sequence). The CDR3 extends over 12 amino acids. Trimming removed 7 bases from V and 2 bases from J, with 12 bases in between. The data belong to a study of T cells after yellow fever vaccination. Overall study results and limits: Within FACS-sorted repertoires, abundant clonotypes contaminating from the bulk population could be present. Clones that expanded after primary vaccination mostly reappeared after the booster (just over 95% CD4, approximately 85% CD8).

TCR cDNA, made by 5'RACE template switching, carried an added universal primer site and UMIs. TCRdb redid the calling of the 5' RACE reads with MiXCR, one entry per CDR3 protein. The sample lists hundreds of thousands of distinct CDR3 sequences, roughly an eighth occurring once. This chain joins TRBV20-1 and TRBJ2-7; D call uncertain. The source of this sequence is a man aged 25 to 45 who received the YFV17D yellow fever vaccine. The specimen comprised PBMCs, sampled on the day of the yellow fever booster vaccination. The CDR3 protein is CSVSSRTYEQYF. CDR3 coding DNA: TGCAGTGTTTCAAGCCGGACCTACGAGCAGTACTTC.